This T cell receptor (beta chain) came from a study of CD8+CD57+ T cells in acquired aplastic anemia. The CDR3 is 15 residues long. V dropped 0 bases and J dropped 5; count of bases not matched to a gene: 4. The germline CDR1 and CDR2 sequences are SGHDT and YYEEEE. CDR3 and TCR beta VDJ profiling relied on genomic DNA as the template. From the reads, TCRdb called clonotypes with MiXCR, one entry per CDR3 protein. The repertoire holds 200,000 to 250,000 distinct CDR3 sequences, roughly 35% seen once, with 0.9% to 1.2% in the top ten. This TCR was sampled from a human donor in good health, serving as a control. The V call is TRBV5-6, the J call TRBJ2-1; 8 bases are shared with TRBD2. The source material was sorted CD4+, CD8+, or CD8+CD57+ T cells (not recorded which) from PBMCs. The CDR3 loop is CASSLGAGGHNEQFF. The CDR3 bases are TGTGCCAGCAGCTTGGGGGCGGGGGGCCACAATGAGCAGTTCTTC.